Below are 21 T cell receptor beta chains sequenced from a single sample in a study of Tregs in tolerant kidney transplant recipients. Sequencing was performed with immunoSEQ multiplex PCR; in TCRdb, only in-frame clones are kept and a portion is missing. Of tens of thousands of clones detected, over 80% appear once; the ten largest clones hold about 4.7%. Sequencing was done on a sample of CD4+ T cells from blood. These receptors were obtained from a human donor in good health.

The CDR3 protein is CASSQDQGLAGGSDEQYF. DNA for the CDR3: TGTGCCAGCAGCCAAGATCAGGGACTAGCGGGGGGTAGTGACGAGCAGTACTTC. This chain connects TRBV4-2 to TRBJ2-7; 15 positions agree with TRBD2. The V segment lost 0 bases and the J segment 5 bases; nucleotides outside the gene matches: 8. Germline CDR1 reads LGHNA; CDR2 reads YNFKEQ. This CDR3 has 18 amino acids.

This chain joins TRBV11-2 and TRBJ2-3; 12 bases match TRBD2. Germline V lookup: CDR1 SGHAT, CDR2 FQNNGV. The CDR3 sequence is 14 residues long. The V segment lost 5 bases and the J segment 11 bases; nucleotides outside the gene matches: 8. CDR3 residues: CASSSGLAGLRQYF. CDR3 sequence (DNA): TGTGCCAGCAGCAGCGGACTAGCGGGGTTGAGGCAGTATTTT.

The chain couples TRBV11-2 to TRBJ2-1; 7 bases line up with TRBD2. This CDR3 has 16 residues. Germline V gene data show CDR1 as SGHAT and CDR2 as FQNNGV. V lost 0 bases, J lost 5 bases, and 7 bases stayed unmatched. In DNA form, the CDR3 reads TGTGCCAGCAGCTTAGACCTTGGCGGGAGCCACAATGAGCAGTTCTTC. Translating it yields CASSLDLGGSHNEQFF. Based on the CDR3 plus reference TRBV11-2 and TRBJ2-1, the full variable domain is EAGVAQSPRYKIIEKRQSVAFWCNPISGHATLYWYQQILGQGPKLLIQFQNNGVVDDSQLPKDRFSAERLKGVDSTLKIQPAKLEDSAVYLCASSLDLGGSHNEQFFGPGTRLTVL.

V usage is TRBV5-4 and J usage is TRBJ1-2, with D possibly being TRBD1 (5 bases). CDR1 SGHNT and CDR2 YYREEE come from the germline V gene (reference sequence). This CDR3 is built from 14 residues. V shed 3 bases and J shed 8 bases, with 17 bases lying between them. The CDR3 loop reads CASSSAGRGGGYTF. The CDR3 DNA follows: TGTGCCAGCAGCTCGGCGGGGAGGGGAGGAGGCTACACCTTC.

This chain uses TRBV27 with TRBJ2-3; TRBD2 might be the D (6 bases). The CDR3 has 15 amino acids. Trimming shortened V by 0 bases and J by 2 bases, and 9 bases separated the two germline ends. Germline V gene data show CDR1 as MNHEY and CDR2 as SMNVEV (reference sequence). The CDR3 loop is CASSLSGGPTDTQYF. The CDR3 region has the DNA TGTGCCAGCAGTTTATCGGGGGGACCCACAGATACGCAGTATTTT.

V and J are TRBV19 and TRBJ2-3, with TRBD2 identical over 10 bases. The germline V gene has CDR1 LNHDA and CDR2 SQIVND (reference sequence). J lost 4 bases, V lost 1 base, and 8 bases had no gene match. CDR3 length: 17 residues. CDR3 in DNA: TGTGCCAGTAGTATAGGGACTAGCGGTTCACAGGCAGATACGCAGTATTTT. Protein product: CASSIGTSGSQADTQYF.

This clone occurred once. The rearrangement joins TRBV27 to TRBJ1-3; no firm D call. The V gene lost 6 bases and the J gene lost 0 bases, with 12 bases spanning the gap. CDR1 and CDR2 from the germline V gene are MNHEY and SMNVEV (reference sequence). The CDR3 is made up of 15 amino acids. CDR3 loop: CASRSHSTSGNTIYF. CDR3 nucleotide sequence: TGTGCCAGCAGAAGTCACTCGACCTCTGGAAACACCATATATTTT.

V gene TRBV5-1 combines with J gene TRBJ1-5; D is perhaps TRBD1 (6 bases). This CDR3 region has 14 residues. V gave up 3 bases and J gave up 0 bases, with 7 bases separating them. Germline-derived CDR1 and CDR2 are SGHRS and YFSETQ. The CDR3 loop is CASSSGDSNQPQHF. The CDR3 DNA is TGCGCCAGCAGCTCAGGGGATAGCAATCAGCCCCAGCATTTT.

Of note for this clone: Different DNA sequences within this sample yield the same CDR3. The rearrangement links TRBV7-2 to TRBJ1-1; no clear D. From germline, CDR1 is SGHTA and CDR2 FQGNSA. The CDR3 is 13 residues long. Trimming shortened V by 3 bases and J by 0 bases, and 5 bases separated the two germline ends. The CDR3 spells CASSFSVNTEAFF. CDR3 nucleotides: TGTGCCAGCAGCTTTTCTGTGAACACTGAAGCTTTCTTT. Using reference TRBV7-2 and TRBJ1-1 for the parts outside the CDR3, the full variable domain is GAGVSQSPSNKVTEKGKDVELRCDPISGHTALYWYRQSLGQGLEFLIYFQGNSAPDKSGLPSDRFSAERTGGSVSTLTIQRTQQEDSAVYLCASSFSVNTEAFFGQGTRLTVV.

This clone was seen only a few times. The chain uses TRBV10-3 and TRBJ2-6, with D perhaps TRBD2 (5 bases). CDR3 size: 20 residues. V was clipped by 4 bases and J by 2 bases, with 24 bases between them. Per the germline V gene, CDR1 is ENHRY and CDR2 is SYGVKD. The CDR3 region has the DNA TGTGCCATCAGTGGGACCGGGATAAGAGGGCAAGGGCCTGGGGCCAACGTCCTGACTTTC. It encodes CAISGTGIRGQGPGANVLTF.

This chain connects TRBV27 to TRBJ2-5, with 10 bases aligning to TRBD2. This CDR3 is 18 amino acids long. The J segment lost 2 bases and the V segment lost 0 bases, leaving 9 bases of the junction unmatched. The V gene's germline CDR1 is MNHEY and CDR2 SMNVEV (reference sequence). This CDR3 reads CASSLSGLAGDFQETQYF. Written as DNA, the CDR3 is TGTGCCAGCAGTTTATCAGGGCTAGCGGGGGACTTTCAAGAGACCCAGTACTTC.

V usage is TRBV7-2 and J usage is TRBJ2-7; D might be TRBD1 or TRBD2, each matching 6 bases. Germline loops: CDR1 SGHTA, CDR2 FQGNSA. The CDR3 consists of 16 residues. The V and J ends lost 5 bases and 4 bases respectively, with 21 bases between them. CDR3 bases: TGTGCCAGCAGCCCTCAGCCGGGGGCGGCCGGGTACGAGCAGTACTTC. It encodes CASSPQPGAAGYEQYF.

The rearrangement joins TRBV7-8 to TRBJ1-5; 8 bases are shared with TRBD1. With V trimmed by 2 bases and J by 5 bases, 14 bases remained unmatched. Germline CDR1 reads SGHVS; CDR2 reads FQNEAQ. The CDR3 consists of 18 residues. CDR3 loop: CASSLRPSYQGADQPQHF. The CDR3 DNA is TGTGCCAGCAGCTTACGGCCTAGTTACCAGGGGGCGGATCAGCCCCAGCATTTT.

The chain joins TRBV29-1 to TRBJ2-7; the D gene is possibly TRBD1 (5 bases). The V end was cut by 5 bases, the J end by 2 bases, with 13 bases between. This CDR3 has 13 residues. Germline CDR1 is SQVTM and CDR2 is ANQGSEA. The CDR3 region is CSVLHRTTYEQYF. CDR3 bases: TGCAGCGTTCTGCACAGGACGACCTACGAGCAGTACTTC.

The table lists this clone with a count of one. The CDR3 bases are TGTGCCAGCACCTTCGAAGGCCCCTCCTACGAGCAGTACTTC. As protein: CASTFEGPSYEQYF. This chain joins TRBV7-2 and TRBJ2-7; D is undetermined. The CDR3 sequence is 14 residues long. V lost 7 bases to trimming and J lost 0 bases, with 13 bases between them. Looked up from germline, CDR1 is SGHTA and CDR2 is FQGNSA.

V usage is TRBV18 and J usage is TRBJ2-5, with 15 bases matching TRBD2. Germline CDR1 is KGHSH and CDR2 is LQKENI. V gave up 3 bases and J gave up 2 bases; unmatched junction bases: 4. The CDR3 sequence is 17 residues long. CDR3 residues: CASSPGLAGGRQETQYF. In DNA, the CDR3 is TGTGCCAGCTCACCTGGACTAGCGGGGGGGCGTCAAGAGACCCAGTACTTC.

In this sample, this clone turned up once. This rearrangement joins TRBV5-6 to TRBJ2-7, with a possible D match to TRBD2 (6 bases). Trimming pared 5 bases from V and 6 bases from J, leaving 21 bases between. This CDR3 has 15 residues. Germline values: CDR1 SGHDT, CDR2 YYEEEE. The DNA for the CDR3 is TGTGCCAGCAGGCTGGAGGGAGTAGGGATCAGCGAGCAGTACTTC. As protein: CASRLEGVGISEQYF.

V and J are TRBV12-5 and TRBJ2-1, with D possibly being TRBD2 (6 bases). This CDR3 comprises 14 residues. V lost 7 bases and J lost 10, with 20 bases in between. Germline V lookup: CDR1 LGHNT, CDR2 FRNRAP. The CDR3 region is CASASGLPALEQFF. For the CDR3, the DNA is TGTGCTAGTGCTTCGGGACTTCCGGCACTGGAGCAGTTCTTC. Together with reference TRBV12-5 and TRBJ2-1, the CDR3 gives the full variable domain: DARVTQTPRHKVTEMGQEVTMRCQPILGHNTVFWYRQTMMQGLELLAYFRNRAPLDDSGMPKDRFSAEMPDATLATLKIQPSEPRDSAVYFCASASGLPALEQFFGPGTRLTVL.

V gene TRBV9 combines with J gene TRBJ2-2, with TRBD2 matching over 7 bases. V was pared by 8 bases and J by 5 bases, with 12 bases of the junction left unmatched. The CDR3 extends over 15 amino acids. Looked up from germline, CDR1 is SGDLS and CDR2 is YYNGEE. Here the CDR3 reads CASRPGSGNTGELFF. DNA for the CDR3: TGTGCCAGTAGGCCAGGCAGCGGGAATACCGGGGAGCTGTTTTTT.

The chain's CDR3 is CASSLIPGLAGTTYEQYF. In DNA, the CDR3 is TGTGCCAGCAGCTTAATTCCGGGACTAGCGGGCACCACCTACGAGCAGTACTTC. V usage is TRBV5-6 and J usage is TRBJ2-7, with TRBD2 identical over 12 bases. The V segment lost 2 bases and the J segment 2 bases; nucleotides outside the gene matches: 11. Germline CDR1 SGHDT, CDR2 YYEEEE. The CDR3 has 18 amino acids. Variable domain in full (rest from reference TRBV5-6 and TRBJ2-7): DAGVTQSPTHLIKTRGQQVTLRCSPKSGHDTVSWYQQALGQGPQFIFQYYEEEERQRGNFPDRFSGHQFPNYSSELNVNALLLGDSALYLCASSLIPGLAGTTYEQYFGPGTRLTVT.

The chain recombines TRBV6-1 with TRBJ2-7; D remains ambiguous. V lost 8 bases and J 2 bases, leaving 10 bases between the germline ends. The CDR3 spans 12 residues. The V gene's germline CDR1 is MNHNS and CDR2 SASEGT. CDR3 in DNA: TGTGCCAGCGTGATGGCAACCTACGAGCAGTACTTC. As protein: CASVMATYEQYF.